Shown below are 8 T cell receptor beta chains from a single sample sequenced in a study of post-analysis software for immune sequencing data. These receptors are not linked to any known antigen. Unique molecular identifiers were present in the TCR beta cDNA libraries. Each CDR3 protein is one row after TCRdb ran MiXCR on the PCR reads. The table shows some 500,000 distinct CDR3 sequences, with around 40% occurring only once. Study results and limitations: Comparison of patients with controls showed 5 or 6 TRBV segments more frequent in patients, TRBV5-6, TRBV5-1 and TRBV20-1 among them.

Source material: blood. Receptors were obtained from a girl aged 5 to 17 with multiple sclerosis.

In this sample, this clonotype turned up a few times. The CDR3 coding sequence is TGCAGCGTTGCCGGGGGGCCCGCCGTCCTGACTTTC. This translates into CSVAGGPAVLTF. The chain employs TRBV29-1 and TRBJ2-6; the D gene is possibly TRBD2 (7 bases). Trimming removed 4 bases at V and 12 bases at J, with 13 bases between. Germline V lookup: CDR1 SQVTM, CDR2 ANQGSEA. The CDR3 covers 12 residues.

A single count supports this clonotype. Sequence at one end of the junction differs from germline and may be a read error. The V and J genes are TRBV13 and TRBJ1-2; TRBD1 is a possible D gene (6 bases). The CDR3 is 14 residues long. The V gene's germline CDR1 is PRHDT and CDR2 FYEKMQ (reference sequence). For the CDR3, the DNA is TGTGCCAACAGCCCAGGAGGACAGCCCTATGGCTACATCTTC. Amino acids: CANSPGGQPYGYIF.

V gene TRBV6-6 combines with J gene TRBJ2-7; 8 nucleotides align to TRBD1. The CDR3 is made up of 16 amino acids. Germline V gene data show CDR1 as MNHNY and CDR2 as SVGAGI (reference sequence). Trimming took 7 bases from V and 1 from J; bases not matched to a gene: 12. The CDR3 loop is CASIERTGQSSYEQYF. The CDR3 DNA follows: TGTGCCAGCATCGAAAGGACAGGGCAATCTTCCTACGAGCAGTACTTC.

Only a few counts were recorded for this clonotype. This chain links TRBV4-1 with TRBJ2-1, with TRBD2 identical over 12 bases. The CDR3 is made up of 18 amino acids. Unmatched junction bases numbered 10, after V lost 1 base and J lost 6 bases. Germline V lookup: CDR1 MGHRA, CDR2 YSYEKL. Here the CDR3 reads CASSQGPLAGGVGNEQFF. The DNA for the CDR3 is TGCGCCAGCAGCCAAGGGCCGCTAGCGGGAGGGGTCGGCAATGAGCAGTTCTTC.

The chain employs TRBV2 and TRBJ2-4; 7 nucleotides align to TRBD2. The J call may be mistaken, given a closer DNA end match to TRBJ2-5. CDR3 length: 14 residues. CDR1 and CDR2 from the germline V gene are SNHLY and FYNNEI. CDR3 amino acids: CATRPLREQETQYF. The CDR3 nucleotides read TGTGCCACCCGACCTTTGCGGGAGCAGGAGACCCAGTACTTC.

Of note for this clonotype: One junction end does not reproduce the germline sequence, and a read error may be involved. The J gene is TRBJ2-1, the V gene TRBV4-1; tentative D call: TRBD2 (6 bases). CDR3 length: 17 amino acids. CDR1 and CDR2 (germline): MGHRA, YSYEKL. CDR3 sequence reads: CAGSERLGQGSYNEQFF. The CDR3 DNA is TGCGCCGGCAGCGAACGACTAGGTCAGGGCTCCTACAATGAGCAGTTCTTC.

This clonotype was recorded a few times. V is TRBV29-1 and J is TRBJ2-1, with D possibly matching TRBD1 (5 bases). There are 16 residues in the CDR3. Trimming stripped 4 bases from V and 3 bases from J, with 19 bases between. From germline, CDR1 is SQVTM and CDR2 ANQGSEA. The CDR3 protein is CSVVNLGRVIYNEQFF. CDR3 nucleotide sequence: TGCAGCGTTGTTAATCTTGGCAGGGTAATCTACAATGAGCAGTTCTTC.

The CDR3 nucleotides read TGTGCCAGCAGTGGCGGGGGCGAATCCTACAATGAGCAGTACTTC. Translated, it gives CASSGGGESYNEQYF. The rearrangement links TRBV2 to TRBJ2-7; D perhaps matches TRBD2 (7 bases). The CDR3 contains 15 residues. Germline V gives CDR1 SNHLY, CDR2 FYNNEI. V lost 4 bases to trimming and J lost 7 bases, with 20 bases between them.